The present T cell receptor (beta chain) was sequenced within a study of T cells in Graves' hyperthyroidism and ophthalmopathy. TCR beta CDR3 region amplification was performed from RNA transcripts. Using the HTBI primer set, a first-round RT-PCR was run on the TCR CDR3. TCRdb independently ran MiXCR on the multiplex PCR reads; one entry per CDR3 protein. The sample contains fewer than 500,000 distinct CDR3 sequences, about 14% of which appear only once. This clonotype came up a few times. Source material: blood. The TCR was taken from a man younger than 45 with Graves' hyperthyroidism that later progressed to Graves' ophthalmopathy.

The CDR3 region is CASSLSSDIESEKLFF. The CDR3 DNA follows: TGTGCCAGCAGTTTATCGTCGGACATAGAGAGTGAAAAACTGTTTTTT. The rearrangement joins TRBV27 to TRBJ1-4, with a weak D call TRBD1 (5 bases). CDR1 and CDR2 from the germline V gene are MNHEY and SMNVEV (reference sequence). V dropped 0 bases and J dropped 7 bases, with 15 bases sitting between them. The CDR3 extends over 16 amino acids.